These 3 T cell receptor beta chains were sequenced from one sample in a study of T cell responses to AZD1222 COVID-19 vaccine. Measured with immunoSEQ multiplex PCR; TCRdb has only the in-frame clones, and not every one. The sample records some 74,000 clones, 80% being singletons. The input for sequencing was peripheral blood, taken on day 0 of AZD1222 vaccination. These receptors were collected from an adult in good health.

This clone was counted a few times. The same CDR3 is also encoded by other DNA sequences in this sample. This chain connects TRBV18 to TRBJ2-7, with D possibly being TRBD2 (6 bases). The CDR3 has 12 amino acids. Germline lookup yields CDR1 KGHSH and CDR2 LQKENI. V shed 3 bases and J shed 3 bases, with 6 bases lying between them. CDR3: CASSPTSYEQYF. The CDR3 DNA sequence: TGTGCCAGCTCACCGACTAGCTACGAGCAGTACTTC.

This clone was detected only once. The genes are TRBV2 and TRBJ1-1; D is unclear. This CDR3 contains 12 residues. V was clipped by 5 bases and J by 2 bases, with 6 bases between them. Germline CDR1 and CDR2: SNHLY and FYNNEI. In nucleotides, the CDR3 is TGTGCCAGCAGTCGACAAAACACTGAAGCTTTCTTT. Protein: CASSRQNTEAFF.

This chain joins TRBV18 and TRBJ1-5; the D is unclear. The CDR3 consists of 14 residues. CDR1 is KGHSH and CDR2 is LQKENI in the germline V gene. V was pared by 4 bases and J by 0 bases, with 7 bases between. The CDR3 region is CASSRGHSNQPQHF. CDR3 nucleotides: TGTGCCAGCTCACGGGGTCATAGCAATCAGCCCCAGCATTTT.